The 20 T cell receptor beta chains given below trace back to one sample, sequenced in a study of T cells in Graves' hyperthyroidism and ophthalmopathy. Authors of the study amplified TCR beta CDR3 regions from RNA transcripts. In the first-round RT-PCR of the TCR CDR3, the HTBI primer set was used. Each CDR3 protein is one row after TCRdb ran MiXCR on the multiplex PCR reads. The table shows a few hundred thousand distinct CDR3 sequences, with about a sixth occurring only once. The sample comprised blood. The receptor source for this set is a woman aged 25 to 39 with Graves' hyperthyroidism.

The V gene is TRBV19, the J gene TRBJ2-1, with D uncertain. Looked up from germline, CDR1 is LNHDA and CDR2 is SQIVND (reference sequence). V lost 6 bases to trimming and J lost 0 bases, with 15 bases between them. This CDR3 has 16 residues. CDR3 protein: CASSALGASSYNEQFF. The CDR3 coding sequence is TGTGCCAGTAGCGCCCTGGGCGCCAGCTCCTACAATGAGCAGTTCTTC.

The V and J genes are TRBV18 and TRBJ2-7; TRBD1 aligns across 7 bases. CDR3 length: 15 residues. Germline trimming cut 6 bases from V and 2 bases from J; bases unmatched to any gene: 10. Germline V gene lookup returns CDR1 KGHSH and CDR2 LQKENI. DNA for the CDR3: TGTGCCAGCTCGCGGAACACAGGGGTGGCCTACGAGCAGTACTTC. Protein product: CASSRNTGVAYEQYF.

This clonotype was counted between two and nine times. This clone may be a read error of a much larger clone one base away. This chain links TRBV3-1 with TRBJ2-1; D is ambiguous. The CDR3 loop spans 13 amino acids. Germline CDR1 LGHDT, CDR2 YNNKEL (reference sequence). The ends were cut back, 4 bases at V and 8 bases at J, with 12 bases in the middle. For the CDR3, the DNA is TGTGCCAGCAGCCTGTCAGTCAGGCATGAGCAGTTCTTC. Its translation: CASSLSVRHEQFF.

This clonotype was recorded many times. This sequence joins TRBV12-3 or TRBV12-4 and TRBJ1-1, with a weak D call TRBD1 (5 bases). Deletions cut 5 bases from V and 0 bases from J, with 13 bases between. This CDR3 has 15 amino acids. CDR3 sequence: CASSIRQIMNTEAFF. The CDR3 nucleotides read TGTGCCAGCAGTATCCGACAGATTATGAACACTGAAGCTTTCTTT.

The rearrangement joins TRBV28 to TRBJ2-3; the D gene is possibly TRBD2 (6 bases). Germline V CDR1 and CDR2: MDHEN, SYDVKM. This CDR3 comprises 16 residues. V shed 4 bases and J shed 2 bases, with 16 bases lying between them. The CDR3 sequence: CASSSPQGGTTDTQYF. In DNA form, the CDR3 reads TGTGCCAGCAGTTCTCCCCAAGGCGGGACCACAGATACGCAGTATTTT.

Only a few counts were recorded for this clonotype. CDR3 in amino acids: CASSLAQIGTGDNQPQHF. The CDR3 DNA is TGTGCCAGCAGCTTAGCTCAAATCGGGACAGGTGACAATCAGCCCCAGCATTTT. The V gene is TRBV7-9, the J gene TRBJ1-5, with 8 bases lining up with TRBD1. V was pared by 0 bases and J by 3 bases, with 10 bases of the junction left unmatched. The length of the CDR3 is 18 residues. Germline assignment: CDR1 SEHNR and CDR2 FQNEAQ (reference sequence).

This clonotype was observed at least ten times. The chain joins TRBV11-2 to TRBJ1-1, with a weak D call TRBD1 (5 bases). The CDR3 extends over 13 amino acids. Trimming left V 0 bases short and J 11 bases short, with 13 bases between. Germline values: CDR1 SGHAT, CDR2 FQNNGV. In DNA form, the CDR3 reads TGTGCCAGCAGCTTAGACCTTGACCGGGGGGCTTTCTTT. It translates to CASSLDLDRGAFF.

The V and J genes are TRBV6-9 and TRBJ1-2; the D gene is possibly TRBD1 (5 bases). The CDR3 has 14 residues. Between the trimmed V and J ends, which lost 4 bases and 4 bases, there was a span of 13 bases. The germline gives CDR1 MNHGY, CDR2 SVAAGI. Here the CDR3 DNA reads TGTGCCAGCAGTTCGGACACGTTACTCTATGGCTACACCTTC. It codes for CASSSDTLLYGYTF.

This clonotype was observed a few times. The J gene is TRBJ2-1, the V gene TRBV27; D is ambiguous. CDR1 is MNHEY and CDR2 is SMNVEV in the germline V gene (reference sequence). Trimming pared 7 bases from V and 8 bases from J, leaving 12 bases between. The CDR3 sequence is 12 residues long. This CDR3 is CASKARVDEQFF. DNA of the CDR3: TGTGCCAGCAAAGCTCGGGTGGATGAGCAGTTCTTC.

This clonotype was found many times. This chain uses TRBV29-1 with TRBJ1-1; TRBD1 is a possible D gene (6 bases). The germline V gene encodes CDR1 SQVTM and CDR2 ANQGSEA. V lost 8 bases and J 1 base, leaving 11 bases between the germline ends. The CDR3 is 12 residues long. CDR3: CSPTRGNTEAFF. Here the CDR3 DNA reads TGCAGCCCCACCAGGGGGAACACTGAAGCTTTCTTT.

On this clonotype: This may arise from a read error, as a much more abundant clone is one base away. CDR3 bases: TGCAGTGCTAGAGGATTAGGGCCCCAGCATTTT. As protein: CSARGLGPQHF. The V gene is TRBV20-1, the J gene TRBJ1-5; D not resolved. Looked up from germline, CDR1 is DFQATT and CDR2 is SNEGSKA (reference sequence). V was clipped by 1 base and J by 9 bases, with 7 bases between them. CDR3 length equals 11 residues.

This clonotype showed up many times. The CDR3 DNA reads TGTGCCAGCAGCTTAGCTAGGGTAGGGGCCGGGGAGCTGTTTTTT. Amino acids: CASSLARVGAGELFF. The rearrangement uses TRBV7-6 and TRBJ2-2; TRBD1 is a possible D gene (5 bases). In germline, CDR1 is SGHVS, CDR2 FNYEAQ. The CDR3 sequence is 15 residues long. V was clipped by 0 bases and J by 6 bases, with 11 bases between them.

This clonotype was observed at least ten times. The chain recombines TRBV3-1 with TRBJ1-4; weak D call: TRBD1 (6 bases). Trimming stripped 4 bases from V and 0 bases from J, with 12 bases between. CDR1 and CDR2 from the germline V gene are LGHDT and YNNKEL (reference sequence). This CDR3 comprises 16 residues. For the CDR3, the DNA is TGTGCCAGCAGCCCAACAGGGAGTACAACTAATGAAAAACTGTTTTTT. Residues: CASSPTGSTTNEKLFF.

This clonotype was detected a few times. The chain has TRBV5-1 and TRBJ2-7, with TRBD1 as a possible D gene (6 bases). The germline CDR1 and CDR2 sequences are SGHRS and YFSETQ. The CDR3 is 15 residues long. Trimming took off 3 bases at V and 7 bases at J, with 20 bases between the two ends. CDR3 region: CASSWMTGQLVEQYF. The CDR3 DNA sequence: TGCGCCAGCAGCTGGATGACCGGACAGCTTGTGGAGCAGTACTTC.

This clonotype was observed a few times. This chain's CDR3 is CASWEGLAITDTQYF. CDR3 in DNA: TGTGCCAGCTGGGAGGGACTAGCGATCACAGATACGCAGTATTTT. The chain recombines TRBV6-2 or TRBV6-3 with TRBJ2-3; TRBD2 matches 10 bases. The V gene end was trimmed by 8 bases and the J gene end by 2 bases; junction bases not matched to a gene: 7. Germline V gene lookup returns CDR1 MNHEY and CDR2 SVGEGT. This CDR3 spans 15 amino acids.

This clonotype was observed at least ten times. This chain uses TRBV7-2 with TRBJ2-5; D is perhaps TRBD2 (5 bases). The CDR3 has 16 amino acids. In germline, CDR1 is SGHTA, CDR2 FQGNSA. Trimming pared 6 bases from V and 4 bases from J, leaving 21 bases between. Here the CDR3 DNA reads TGTGCCAGCAGTCTAGGGTCTAGCCCCCGGGGAGAGACCCAGTACTTC. Translated, it gives CASSLGSSPRGETQYF. Full variable domain (missing parts from reference TRBV7-2 and TRBJ2-5): GAGVSQSPSNKVTEKGKDVELRCDPISGHTALYWYRQSLGQGLEFLIYFQGNSAPDKSGLPSDRFSAERTGGSVSTLTIQRTQQEDSAVYLCASSLGSSPRGETQYFGPGTRLLVL.

This clonotype was found many times. V usage is TRBV28 and J usage is TRBJ2-1; no definite D call. CDR3 length: 11 amino acids. CDR1 and CDR2 from the germline V gene are MDHEN and SYDVKM. Trimming took 2 bases from V and 9 from J, leaving 5 bases between them. The CDR3 here is CASSLRIEQFF. The CDR3 nucleotides are TGTGCCAGCAGTTTAAGGATTGAGCAGTTCTTC.

The chain couples TRBV12-3 or TRBV12-4 to TRBJ2-5; D may match TRBD1 or TRBD2 (6 bases each). The V and J ends lost 3 bases and 2 bases respectively, with 16 bases between them. The CDR3 runs 16 residues. CDR3 nucleotides: TGTGCCAGCAGTTTGGTTCTCGGAGGGGGGCAAGAGACCCAGTACTTC. It encodes CASSLVLGGGQETQYF.

This rearrangement joins TRBV19 to TRBJ2-6; tentative D call: TRBD2 (5 bases). CDR1 and CDR2 from the germline V gene are LNHDA and SQIVND (reference sequence). V was pared by 6 bases and J by 0 bases, with 12 bases between. The CDR3 is 16 amino acids. In DNA, the CDR3 is TGTGCCAGTAGCAATAGACGGGACTCTGGGGCCAACGTCCTGACTTTC. It yields the protein CASSNRRDSGANVLTF.

The sample holds many counts of this clonotype. The chain's CDR3 is CASSLSDYNYGYTF. The CDR3 DNA is TGTGCCAGCAGCTTATCGGACTACAACTATGGCTACACCTTC. The V call is TRBV7-9, the J call TRBJ1-2; unclear D gene. The CDR3 consists of 14 residues. From germline, CDR1 is SEHNR and CDR2 FQNEAQ (reference sequence). V shed 2 bases and J shed 2 bases, with 9 bases lying between them.